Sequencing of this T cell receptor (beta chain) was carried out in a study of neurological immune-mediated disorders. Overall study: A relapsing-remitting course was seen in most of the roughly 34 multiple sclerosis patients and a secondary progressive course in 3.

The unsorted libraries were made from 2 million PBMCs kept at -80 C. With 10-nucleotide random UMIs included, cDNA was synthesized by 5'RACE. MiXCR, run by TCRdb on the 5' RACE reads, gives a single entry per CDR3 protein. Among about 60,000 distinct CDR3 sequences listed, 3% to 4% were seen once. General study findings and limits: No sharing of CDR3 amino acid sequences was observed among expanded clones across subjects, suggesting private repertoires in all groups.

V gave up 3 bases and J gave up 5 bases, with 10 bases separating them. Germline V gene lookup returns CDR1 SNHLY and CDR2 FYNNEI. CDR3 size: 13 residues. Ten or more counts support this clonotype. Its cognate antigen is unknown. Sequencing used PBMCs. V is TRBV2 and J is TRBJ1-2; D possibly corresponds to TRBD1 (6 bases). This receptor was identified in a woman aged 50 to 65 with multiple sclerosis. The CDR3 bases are TGTGCCAGCAGTGATAGGACAGCGTATGGCTACACCTTC. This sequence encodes CASSDRTAYGYTF.